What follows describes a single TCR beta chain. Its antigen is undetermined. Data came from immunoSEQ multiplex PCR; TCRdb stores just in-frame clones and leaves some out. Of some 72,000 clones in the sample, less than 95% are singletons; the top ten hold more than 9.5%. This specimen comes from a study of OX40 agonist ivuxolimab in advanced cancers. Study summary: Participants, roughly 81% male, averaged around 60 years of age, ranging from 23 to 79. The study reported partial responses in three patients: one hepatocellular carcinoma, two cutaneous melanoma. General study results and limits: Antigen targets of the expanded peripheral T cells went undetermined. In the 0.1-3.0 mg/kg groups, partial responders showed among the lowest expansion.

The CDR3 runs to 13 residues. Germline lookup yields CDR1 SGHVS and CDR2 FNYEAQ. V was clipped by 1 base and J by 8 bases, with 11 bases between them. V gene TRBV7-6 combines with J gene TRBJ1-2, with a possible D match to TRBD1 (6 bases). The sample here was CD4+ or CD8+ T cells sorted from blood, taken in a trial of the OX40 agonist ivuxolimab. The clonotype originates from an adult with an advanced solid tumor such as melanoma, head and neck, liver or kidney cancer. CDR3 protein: CASSLGGGQGYTF. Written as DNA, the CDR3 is TGTGCCAGCAGCTTAGGGGGCGGACAGGGCTACACCTTC.